Reported below is one TCR beta chain. This clonotype was detected only a few times. Its antigen is unknown. Nothing much larger sits one base from this clone, and base qualities are not available. Libraries were constructed by 5' RACE. TCRdb shows the sequencer as Illumina HiSeq 2500. The second PCR ran for roughly 7 to 11 cycles and used a J-beta primer mix along with a sample-barcoded 5' primer. A unique molecular identifier was introduced onto each TCR beta cDNA molecule by a template-switch 5' adaptor carrying 12 random nucleotides. Each sample yielded at least 3 million CDR3-containing paired-end reads. The Mint cDNA synthesis kit, primed by a TRBC-specific oligonucleotide, was used to synthesize first-strand cDNA from all RNA. All cDNA was treated with uracil-DNA glycosylase and then went through a first 18-cycle PCR with the universal primers M1SS and BC2_uni_R. As for the original processing: For normalization, 1 million high-quality reads were randomly selected from each sample, with every read carrying a distinct molecular identifier. Reads with shared molecular identifiers were discarded instead of being binned into consensus sequences. MiTCR, run with a Q25 quality threshold and the strictest error-elimination algorithm, handled CDR3 identification, clonotype clustering and error correction. A nonparametric unseen species model with Euler transformation was used to estimate a lower bound on total TCR beta diversity. TCRdb applied fastp at Q25 and MiXCR to the public reads, then kept only in-frame beta chains. Each record represents a unique CDR3 protein, reported with the most common genes and DNA among its rows. The V and J calls shown here were made by TCRdb, not taken from the authors' results. The sample includes about 780,000 distinct CDR3 sequences, with around half observed a single time. The ten largest clonotypes hold 18% of the sample.

The roughly 42 donors, aged about 6 to 100 years, were systemically healthy Caucasian individuals from Russia. Around 10 milliliters of peripheral blood were drawn from each donor into EDTA-treated Vacutainer tubes. PBMCs were isolated by Ficoll-Paque density-gradient centrifugation, with at least 7 million obtained per sample. Trizol reagent was used to extract total RNA from PBMCs, with at least 5.5 micrograms per sample. For every donor, flow cytometry on a PBMC aliquot measured the percentage of naive CD45RAhigh/CD27high T cells. Spanning cysteine to phenylalanine, the CDR3 consists of 15 amino acids. Only the CDR3 DNA stays, 45 bases, in frame from base 1. The germline V and J ends show losses of 6 bases and 4 bases respectively, and no gene match explains 5 bases of the junction. The germline V gene yields ENHRY for CDR1 and SYGVKD for CDR2. The data stem from a study of blood T cells in healthy people across ages (dated by TCRdb to between 2014 and 2016). The study in broad terms: In model experiments, template switching captured about one uniquely barcoded TCR beta cDNA molecule for every two T cells. Using the same blood draw, the study looked at two additional independent replicas of 1 million unique cDNA reads for two donors, one aged 18 to 30 and the other aged 80 or older. Four age groups were formed from the donors: young (average approximately 16 years), middle-aged (approximately 40), aged (approximately 60) and long-lived (82). The study measured age-related changes in TCR beta repertoire diversity using deep sequencing normalized with unique cDNA molecular identifiers. Donors of different ages were randomly distributed across sequencing lanes to avoid experimental bias. Study-wide conclusions, independent of this receptor: Estimates of total diversity based on one million sequenced T cells were considered lower bounds and underestimates. The percentage of naive T cells measured by flow cytometry correlated strongly with observed TCR beta diversity. The long-lived group showed more naive CD4+ T cells, fewer expanded clones and increased TCR diversity than the aged group, suggesting age selection. Because the CMV infection status of the donors was unknown, age-related changes in expanded clonotypes may potentially have been confounded. Since profiling was done on bulk unsorted PBMCs, naive and antigen-experienced compartments could not be conclusively compared. Observed TCR beta diversity per million T cells fell roughly linearly with age, and a significant reduction was already apparent by age about 36.

This receptor chain uses TRBV10-3 and TRBJ1-4; TRBD1 matches 10 bases in the middle. The receptor was isolated from a man older than 75 in good health. Specimen: blood. The CDR3 here reads CAIRNGQGGNEKLFF. The base sequence is TGTGCCATCAGAAACGGACAGGGGGGTAATGAAAAACTGTTTTTT.